Sequencing of this T cell receptor beta chain was carried out in a study of cytomegalovirus exposure and HLA in healthy donors. The PCR made use of 60 Vbeta and 13 Jbeta primers. The method was immunoSEQ multiplex PCR; TCRdb's version includes in-frame clones alone and lacks a portion of them. The repertoire holds about 190,000 clones, with about 85% as singletons. Germline V CDR1 and CDR2: LNHNV, YYDKDF (reference sequence). V lost 1 base to trimming and J lost 6 bases, with 15 bases between them. The CDR3 length is 16 residues. The TCR comes from a man aged 45-65 years in good health and CMV-seronegative. Sequenced input: PBMCs. The chain uses TRBV15 and TRBJ2-2; tentative D call: TRBD2 (5 bases). The CDR3 sequence: CATSRVSGIRPGELFF. As DNA, the CDR3 is TGTGCCACCAGCAGAGTGTCGGGGATCAGGCCCGGGGAGCTGTTTTTT.